This T cell receptor beta chain is drawn from a study of cytomegalovirus exposure and HLA in healthy donors. V lost 4 bases and J lost 1; bases outside the gene matches: 4. This CDR3 region has 14 residues. Germline V gene lookup returns CDR1 SGHRS and CDR2 YFSETQ. Concerning this clone itself: Its antigen is unidentified.

Both 60 Vbeta primers and 13 Jbeta primers went into the PCR. This table comes from immunoSEQ multiplex PCR, and its TCRdb copy is limited to in-frame clones, with some not included. The profile shows more than 100,000 clones, over 80% of them singletons. The study, taken as a whole, reports: According to an earlier analysis, most TCR beta V segments yielded productive rearrangements about 87% or about 30% of the time. TRBV6-2, TRBV6-3 and some other V segments were unresolvable in 87-base-pair reads.

The sequencing input was PBMCs. The sequence was obtained from a middle-aged man in good health and CMV-seronegative. The chain carries TRBV5-1 and TRBJ1-1, with 7 bases aligning to TRBD1. CDR3 protein: CASSTQGGNTEAFF. DNA for the CDR3: TGCGCCAGCAGCACCCAGGGGGGGAACACTGAAGCTTTCTTT.